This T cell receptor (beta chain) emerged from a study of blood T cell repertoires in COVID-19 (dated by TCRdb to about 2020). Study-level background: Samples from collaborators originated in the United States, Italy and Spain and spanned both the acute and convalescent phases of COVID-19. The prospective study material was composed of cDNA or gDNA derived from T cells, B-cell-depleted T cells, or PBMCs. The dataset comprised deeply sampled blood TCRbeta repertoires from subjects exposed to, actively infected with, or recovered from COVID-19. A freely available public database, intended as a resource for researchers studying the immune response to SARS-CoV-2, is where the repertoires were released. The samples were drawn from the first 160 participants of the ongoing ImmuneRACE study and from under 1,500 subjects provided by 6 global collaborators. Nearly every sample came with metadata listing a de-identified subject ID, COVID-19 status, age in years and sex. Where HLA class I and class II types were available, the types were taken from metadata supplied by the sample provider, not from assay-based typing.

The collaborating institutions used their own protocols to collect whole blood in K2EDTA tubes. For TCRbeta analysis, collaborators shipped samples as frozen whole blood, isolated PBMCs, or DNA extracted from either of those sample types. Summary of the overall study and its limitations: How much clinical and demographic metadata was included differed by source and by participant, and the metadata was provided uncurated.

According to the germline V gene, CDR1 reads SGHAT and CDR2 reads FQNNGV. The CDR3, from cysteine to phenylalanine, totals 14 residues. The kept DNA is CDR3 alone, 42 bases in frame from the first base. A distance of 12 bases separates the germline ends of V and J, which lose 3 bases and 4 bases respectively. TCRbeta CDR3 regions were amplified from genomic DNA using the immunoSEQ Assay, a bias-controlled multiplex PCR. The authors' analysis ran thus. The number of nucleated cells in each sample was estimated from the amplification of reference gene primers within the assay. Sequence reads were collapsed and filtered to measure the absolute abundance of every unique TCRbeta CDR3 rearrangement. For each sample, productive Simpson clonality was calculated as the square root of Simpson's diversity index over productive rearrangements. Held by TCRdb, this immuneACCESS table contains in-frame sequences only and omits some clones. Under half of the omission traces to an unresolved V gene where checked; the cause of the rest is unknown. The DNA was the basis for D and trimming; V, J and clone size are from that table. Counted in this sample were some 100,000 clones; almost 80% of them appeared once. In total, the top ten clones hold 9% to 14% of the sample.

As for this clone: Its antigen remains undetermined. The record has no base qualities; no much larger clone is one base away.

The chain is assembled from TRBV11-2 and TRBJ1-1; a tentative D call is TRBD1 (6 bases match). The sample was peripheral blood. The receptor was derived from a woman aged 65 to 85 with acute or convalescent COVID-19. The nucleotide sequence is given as TGTGCCAGCAGCTTCCAAAGGGGGGGCACTGAAGCTTTCTTT. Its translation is CASSFQRGGTEAFF. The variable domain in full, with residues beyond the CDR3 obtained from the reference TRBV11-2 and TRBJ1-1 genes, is EAGVAQSPRYKIIEKRQSVAFWCNPISGHATLYWYQQILGQGPKLLIQFQNNGVVDDSQLPKDRFSAERLKGVDSTLKIQPAKLEDSAVYLCASSFQRGGTEAFFGQGTRLTVV.